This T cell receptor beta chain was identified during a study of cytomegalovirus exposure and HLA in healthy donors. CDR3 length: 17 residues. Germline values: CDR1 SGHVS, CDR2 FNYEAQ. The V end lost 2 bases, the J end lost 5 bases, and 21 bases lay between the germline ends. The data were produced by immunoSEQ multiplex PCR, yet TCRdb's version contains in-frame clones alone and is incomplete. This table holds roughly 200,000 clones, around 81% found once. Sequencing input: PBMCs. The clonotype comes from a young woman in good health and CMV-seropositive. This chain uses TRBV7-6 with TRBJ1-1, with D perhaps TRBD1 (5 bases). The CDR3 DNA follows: TGTGCCAGCAGCTTAAACCAGGCGGGGCAGTTGGGGACTGAAGCTTTCTTT. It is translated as CASSLNQAGQLGTEAFF. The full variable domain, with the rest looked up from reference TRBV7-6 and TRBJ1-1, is GAGVSQSPRYKVTKRGQDVALRCDPISGHVSLYWYRQALGQGPEFLTYFNYEAQQDKSGLPNDRFSAERPEGSISTLTIQRTEQRDSAMYRCASSLNQAGQLGTEAFFGQGTRLTVV.